This T cell receptor (beta chain) was identified during a study of cytomegalovirus exposure and HLA in healthy donors. Germline V gives CDR1 SGHNT, CDR2 YYREEE (reference sequence). The CDR3 loop spans 16 amino acids. V was cut by 4 bases and J by 0 bases, with 15 bases left in between. Researchers ran the PCR with 60 Vbeta and 13 Jbeta primers. Measured with immunoSEQ multiplex PCR; TCRdb has only the in-frame clones, and not every one. The sample lists approximately 97,000 clones; 73% were seen once. Study-level results: Beyond CMV serostatus, there was no information to go on about immune exposure. Later analysis identified several of the most significant clusters that appeared linked to common viral pathogens.

Concerning this clone: What it binds is unknown.

What was sequenced was PBMCs. The TCR sequence derives from a man aged 40-55 years in good health and CMV-seronegative. The chain is built from TRBV5-4 and TRBJ2-3; maybe TRBD2 (5 bases). CDR3 coding DNA: TGTGCCAGCAGCACCGGGAAAACGCGAAGCACAGATACGCAGTATTTT. This gives the protein CASSTGKTRSTDTQYF.